Below, 5 T cell receptor beta chains from the same sample are listed, as sequenced in a study of cytomegalovirus exposure and HLA in healthy donors listed by TCRdb under 2017. Libraries came from the immunoSEQ multiplex PCR assay. The multiplex PCR relied on a mix of 60 forward primers for TCR Vbeta segments and 13 reverse primers for TCR Jbeta segments. The table comes from immuneACCESS by way of TCRdb, which keeps in-frame sequences with V and J called. Part of the clones is missing from these tables; in studies checked, under half for an unresolved V gene and the rest for unknown reasons. The sample table lists some 100,000 clones, roughly 83% of them with a count of one. The ten largest clones capture over 4% of the sample. The sequenced sample consisted of PBMCs. These receptors all come from a female donor in good health and CMV-seropositive.

The chain joins TRBV7-8 to TRBJ2-7, with 7 bases lining up with TRBD2. V was clipped by 4 bases and J by 5 bases; unmatched bases: 17. The CDR3 contains 17 residues. CDR1 and CDR2 from the germline V gene are SGHVS and FQNEAQ. The CDR3 spells CASSSVLRGNIVDEQYF. CDR3 DNA: TGTGCCAGCAGCTCAGTCCTGCGGGGGAACATTGTGGACGAGCAGTACTTC.

This clone appeared a few times. The chain combines TRBV19 with TRBJ2-3, with D unresolved. The CDR3 covers 11 residues. The germline V gene encodes CDR1 LNHDA and CDR2 SQIVND (reference sequence). Trimming shortened V by 5 bases and J by 6 bases, and 6 bases separated the two germline ends. The CDR3 protein is CASSLRDTQYF. DNA for the CDR3: TGTGCCAGTAGTCTCCGGGATACGCAGTATTTT.

DNA for the CDR3: TGTGCCAGTAATAGCGGGGCAGGAATGATCGAAAAACTGTTTTTT. Encoded protein: CASNSGAGMIEKLFF. V and J are TRBV19 and TRBJ1-4, with D possibly TRBD1 on 5 matching bases. The CDR3 spans 15 residues. Germline CDR1 reads LNHDA; CDR2 reads SQIVND (reference sequence). With 7 bases removed from V and 8 bases from J, the gap between germline ends came to 20 bases.

The V gene is TRBV30, the J gene TRBJ2-2; 7 bases are a match to TRBD1. Germline values: CDR1 GTSNPN, CDR2 SVGIG (reference sequence). This CDR3 region has 15 residues. With 4 bases clipped from V and 8 bases from J, the junction kept 13 bases outside the gene matches. The CDR3 loop is CAWKSSGTARGELFF. CDR3 DNA sequence: TGTGCCTGGAAATCCTCCGGGACAGCCAGAGGGGAGCTGTTTTTT. The whole variable domain, filled in from reference TRBV30 and TRBJ2-2, reads SQTIHQWPATLVQPVGSPLSLECTVEGTSNPNLYWYRQAAGRGLQLLFYSVGIGQISSEVPQNLSASRPQDRQFILSSKKLLLSDSGFYLCAWKSSGTARGELFFGEGSRLTVL.

The chain carries TRBV4-1 and TRBJ2-2; 11 nucleotides match TRBD2. Germline CDR1 MGHRA, CDR2 YSYEKL. The CDR3 is 18 residues long. V was pared by 0 bases and J by 6 bases, with 9 bases of the junction left unmatched. CDR3 in amino acids: CASSQEGSGRAVAGELFF. The CDR3 DNA sequence: TGCGCCAGCAGCCAAGAAGGTAGCGGGAGGGCCGTGGCCGGGGAGCTGTTTTTT.